The T cell receptor beta chain described here comes from a study of cytotoxic CD8 clonotypes in ibrutinib-treated CLL. Regarding the study as a whole: Increased clonality at ibrutinib response gave way to a return toward baseline at progression.

CDR3 length: 13 amino acids. CDR1 SGHTA and CDR2 FQGTGA come from the germline V gene. The V gene lost 2 bases and the J gene lost 4 bases, with 8 bases spanning the gap. Notes on this clone: Its antigen is still unknown.

The data were produced by immunoSEQ multiplex PCR, yet TCRdb's version contains in-frame clones alone and is incomplete. The table records fewer than 400,000 clones, about 61% of them present only once. This receptor was obtained from a human donor with chronic lymphocytic leukemia. The material sequenced was PBMCs, taken after 36 months of ibrutinib treatment. The chain carries TRBV7-3 and TRBJ1-2; D possibly corresponds to TRBD1 (6 bases). The CDR3 sequence is CASSLGTTYGYTF. The CDR3 DNA follows: TGTGCCAGCAGCTTAGGGACAACCTATGGCTACACCTTC. Combining the CDR3 with reference TRBV7-3 and TRBJ1-2 gives the whole variable domain GAGVSQTPSNKVTEKGKYVELRCDPISGHTALYWYRQSLGQGPEFLIYFQGTGAADDSGLPNDRFFAVRPEGSVSTLKIQRTERGDSAVYLCASSLGTTYGYTFGSGTRLTVV.